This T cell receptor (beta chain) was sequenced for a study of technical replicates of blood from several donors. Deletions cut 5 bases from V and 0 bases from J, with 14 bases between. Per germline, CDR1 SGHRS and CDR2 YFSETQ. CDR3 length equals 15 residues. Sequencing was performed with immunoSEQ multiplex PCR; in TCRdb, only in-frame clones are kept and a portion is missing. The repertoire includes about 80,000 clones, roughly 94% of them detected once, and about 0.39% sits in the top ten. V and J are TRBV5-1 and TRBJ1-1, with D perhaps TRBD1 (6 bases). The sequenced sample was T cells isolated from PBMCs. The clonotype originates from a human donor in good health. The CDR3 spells CASSPTDSVNTEAFF. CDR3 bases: TGCGCCAGCAGTCCAACGGACAGCGTGAACACTGAAGCTTTCTTT.